This T cell receptor (beta chain) was found in a study of blood T cell repertoires in COVID-19 (dated by TCRdb to about 2020). About the study as a whole: The collaborator samples originated in the United States, Italy and Spain and spanned the acute and convalescent phases of COVID-19. The repertoires were released in a freely available public database intended as a resource for research on the immune response to SARS-CoV-2. Where HLA class I and class II types were available, the types were taken from metadata supplied by the sample provider, not from assay-based typing. The material from the prospective study consisted of cDNA or gDNA derived from T cells, B-cell-depleted T cells, or PBMCs. The samples were drawn from the first 160 participants of the ongoing ImmuneRACE study and from 1,254 subjects provided by 6 global collaborators. A de-identified subject ID, COVID-19 status, age in years and sex were almost always included in the sample metadata. Deeply sampled blood TCRbeta repertoires from subjects exposed to, actively infected with, or recovered from COVID-19 were included in the dataset.

This clone showed up just a few times. Its antigen is currently not known. Base qualities are missing; no much larger clone stands one base away. The immunoSEQ Assay, a bias-controlled multiplex PCR, was used to amplify TCRbeta CDR3 regions from genomic DNA. The study's own analysis went as follows. The number of nucleated cells in each sample was estimated by amplification of reference gene primers within the assay. To quantify the absolute abundance of each unique TCRbeta CDR3 rearrangement, sequence reads were collapsed and filtered. For each sample, productive Simpson clonality was calculated as the square root of Simpson's diversity index across productive rearrangements. TCRdb stores this immuneACCESS table with in-frame sequences only. Part of the clones is absent; in the studies checked, under half of the shortfall reflects unresolved V genes, and no reason is known for the rest. Clone size and V and J calls were adopted from that table, with D and trimming inferred from the DNA. Present in this sample are a few hundred thousand clones, roughly 77% of which were seen just once. The ten largest clones take up over 0.95% of the sample.

Results and caveats for the whole study, not just this receptor: The amount of clinical and demographic metadata varied by source and participant and was provided uncurated.

Collaborating institutions collected whole blood in K2EDTA tubes following their own protocols. For TCRbeta analysis, collaborators shipped samples as frozen whole blood, isolated PBMCs, or DNA extracted from either of those sample types. The sample taken for sequencing was peripheral blood. This clonotype was sampled from a human donor with acute or convalescent COVID-19. The donor label of this sample is uncertain.

The CDR3 sequence is CASSLDHRGVNEQFF. Here is the DNA: TGCGCCAGCAGCTTGGACCACAGGGGTGTGAATGAGCAGTTCTTC. The rearranged segments are TRBV5-1 and TRBJ2-1; the central 7 bases match TRBD1. Reading the germline V gene gives CDR1 SGHRS and CDR2 YFSETQ. Spanning cysteine to phenylalanine, the CDR3 consists of 15 amino acids. Only the CDR3 DNA stays, 45 bases, in frame from base 1. V is pruned by 0 bases and J by 7 bases, leaving 7 bases of the junction without a gene match.